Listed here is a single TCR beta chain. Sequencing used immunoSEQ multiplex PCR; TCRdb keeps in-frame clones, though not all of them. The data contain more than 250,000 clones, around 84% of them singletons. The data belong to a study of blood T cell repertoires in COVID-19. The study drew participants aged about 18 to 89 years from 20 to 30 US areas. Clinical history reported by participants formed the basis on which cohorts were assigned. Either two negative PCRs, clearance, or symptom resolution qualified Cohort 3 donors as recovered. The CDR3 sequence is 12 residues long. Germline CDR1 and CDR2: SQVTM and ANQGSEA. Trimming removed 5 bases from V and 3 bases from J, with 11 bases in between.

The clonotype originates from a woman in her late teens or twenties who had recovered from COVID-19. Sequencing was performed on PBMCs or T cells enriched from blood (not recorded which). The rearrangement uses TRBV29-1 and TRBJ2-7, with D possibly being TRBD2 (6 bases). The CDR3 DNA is TGCAGCGTTCTAGCGCCTAGCTACGAGCAGTACTTC. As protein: CSVLAPSYEQYF.